The clone carrying this T cell receptor (beta chain) was detected ten times or more. Germline loops: CDR1 SGHVS, CDR2 FNYEAQ. There are 15 residues in the CDR3. Trimming stripped 1 base from V and 5 bases from J, with 14 bases between. The data originate from a study of blood T cells in healthy people across ages. Together with a sample-barcoded 5' primer, a J-beta primer mix was included in a second PCR lasting about 6 to 11 cycles. Each cDNA molecule was tagged by a template-switch adaptor that had 12 random nucleotides. Using its own MiXCR run on the 5' RACE reads, TCRdb lists one record per CDR3 protein. Of 1,100,000 or so distinct CDR3 sequences in the sample, more than 40% are singletons; the top ten hold under 20%.

The clonotype originates from a woman aged 60 to 75 in good health. The chain links TRBV7-6 to TRBJ2-5; D possibly corresponds to TRBD2 (6 bases). The material sequenced was blood. Here the CDR3 reads CASSLEFGSGETQYF. CDR3 sequence (DNA): TGTGCCAGCAGCTTAGAATTCGGGAGCGGGGAGACCCAGTACTTC.